Presented here are 13 T cell receptor beta chains from one specimen sequenced in a study of shared clonotypes between healthy human individuals (dated by TCRdb to 2019 to 2021). The protocol used for the library was the immunoSEQ multiplex PCR assay. As stored in TCRdb, this immuneACCESS dataset retains in-frame rearrangements with V and J assigned. A fraction of the clones does not appear; measured against another copy, unresolved V genes explain less than half of the discrepancy, and the remainder lacks a known reason. This sample lists roughly 1 million clones; 75% were detected once. The top ten hold over 1.3% of the sample. The specimen sequenced was memory CD4+ T cells sorted from blood. The cell subset or site label on this specimen signifies: CD45RA-negative fraction. Source of these receptors: a man aged 18 to 29 in good health.

This rearrangement joins TRBV5-1 to TRBJ1-4, with unresolved D. Germline CDR1 SGHRS, CDR2 YFSETQ. The CDR3 totals 14 residues. Between the trimmed V and J ends, which lost 4 bases and 5 bases, there was a span of 12 bases. CDR3 nucleotides: TGCGCCAGCAGCCTCGAAGACGGGAATGAAAAACTGTTTTTT. Translation: CASSLEDGNEKLFF. Drawing the rest from reference TRBV5-1 and TRBJ1-4, the complete variable domain is KAGVTQTPRYLIKTRGQQVTLSCSPISGHRSVSWYQQTPGQGLQFLFEYFSETQRNKGNFPGRFSGRQFSNSRSEMNVSTLELGDSALYLCASSLEDGNEKLFFGSGTQLSVL.

The chain carries TRBV19 and TRBJ2-5, with D possibly matching TRBD2 (6 bases). Looked up from germline, CDR1 is LNHDA and CDR2 is SQIVND (reference sequence). The CDR3 contains 16 residues. V gave up 3 bases and J gave up 2 bases, with 16 bases separating them. The CDR3 DNA sequence: TGTGCCAGTAGTATGCTGGGGGGAGGAGGTCAAGAGACCCAGTACTTC. It codes for CASSMLGGGGQETQYF.

V and J are TRBV6-6 and TRBJ1-3; D unclear. The V gene's germline CDR1 is MNHNY and CDR2 SVGAGI (reference sequence). The CDR3 runs to 15 residues. The V end was cut by 6 bases, the J end by 3 bases, with 15 bases between. The CDR3 loop reads CASSHQTGGGNTIYF. The CDR3 coding sequence is TGTGCCAGCAGCCACCAGACCGGCGGTGGAAACACCATATATTTT.

The chain couples TRBV18 to TRBJ2-1, with 8 bases lining up with TRBD2. CDR1 is KGHSH and CDR2 is LQKENI in the germline V gene. The CDR3 extends over 16 amino acids. After removal of 3 bases from V and 5 bases from J, the junction contained 9 bases not matched to a gene. The CDR3 is CASSPSTSGQNNEQFF. The CDR3 DNA sequence: TGTGCCAGCTCACCCTCTACTAGCGGTCAAAACAATGAGCAGTTCTTC.

The V and J genes are TRBV9 and TRBJ2-3; 8 bases are a match to TRBD2. The germline gives CDR1 SGDLS, CDR2 YYNGEE. V lost 4 bases and J lost 0; bases outside the gene matches: 4. CDR3 length equals 15 residues. CDR3 in DNA: TGTGCCAGCAGCCGGGAGGGCGGGAGCACAGATACGCAGTATTTT. Translated, it gives CASSREGGSTDTQYF.

For this clone: The same CDR3 also results from other DNA sequences found in this sample. The V call is TRBV6-5, the J call TRBJ2-6; 7 positions match TRBD2. After removal of 2 bases from V and 1 base from J, the junction contained 2 bases not matched to a gene. The germline CDR1 and CDR2 sequences are MNHEY and SVGAGI. The CDR3 runs to 16 residues. This chain's CDR3 is CASSYGRGSGANVLTF. CDR3 bases: TGTGCCAGCAGTTACGGGAGGGGTTCTGGGGCCAACGTCCTGACTTTC.

The chain links TRBV5-6 to TRBJ1-5; D possibly corresponds to TRBD1 (6 bases). Germline V gene data show CDR1 as SGHDT and CDR2 as YYEEEE. V was pared by 1 base and J by 0 bases, with 14 bases between. This CDR3 comprises 17 residues. This chain's CDR3 is CASSLRTEYNSNQPQHF. CDR3 sequence (DNA): TGTGCCAGCAGCTTGAGGACAGAATACAATAGCAATCAGCCCCAGCATTTT.

The chain has TRBV7-2 and TRBJ1-1; D remains unclear. There are 15 residues in the CDR3. With 6 bases removed from V and 2 bases from J, the gap between germline ends came to 16 bases. The germline CDR1 and CDR2 sequences are SGHTA and FQGNSA. The CDR3 sequence: CASRASERSNTEAFF. As DNA, the CDR3 is TGTGCCAGCAGGGCTTCGGAACGTTCCAACACTGAAGCTTTCTTT.

This clone appeared once. The chain couples TRBV7-2 to TRBJ1-2; no clear D. V lost 1 base and J 4 bases, leaving 10 bases between the germline ends. The germline V gene has CDR1 SGHTA and CDR2 FQGNSA. This CDR3 has 14 amino acids. This chain's CDR3 is CASSLDSTVYGYTF. The CDR3 coding sequence is TGTGCCAGCAGCTTAGACTCGACGGTCTATGGCTACACCTTC.

The chain uses TRBV10-2 and TRBJ1-5, with D unresolved. Looked up from germline, CDR1 is WSHSY and CDR2 is SAAADI. The CDR3 has 13 amino acids. V was shortened by 2 bases and J by 8 bases, with 10 bases between the two germline ends. CDR3 sequence (DNA): TGCGCCAGCAGTGAGATGTGGAGGGAGCCCCAGCATTTT. As protein: CASSEMWREPQHF.

The chain couples TRBV27 to TRBJ2-7, with 9 bases fitting TRBD1. J was trimmed by 2 bases and V by 8 bases; bases with no gene match: 7. The V gene's germline CDR1 is MNHEY and CDR2 SMNVEV (reference sequence). The CDR3 consists of 14 residues. Here the CDR3 DNA reads TGTGCCAGCCGAAGGGGACAGGGCGCCTACGAGCAGTACTTC. Amino acids: CASRRGQGAYEQYF.

This clone appeared once. The gene calls are TRBV6-5 and TRBJ1-5, with a possible D match to TRBD1 (6 bases). CDR3 length equals 15 residues. V was trimmed by 6 bases and J by 4 bases, leaving 16 bases between them. Germline loops: CDR1 MNHEY, CDR2 SVGAGI. CDR3 in amino acids: CASREWAGENQPQHF. CDR3 DNA: TGTGCCAGCAGAGAGTGGGCAGGGGAGAATCAGCCCCAGCATTTT.

The chain couples TRBV2 to TRBJ1-2; 7 positions agree with TRBD1. Germline CDR1 is SNHLY and CDR2 is FYNNEI. The CDR3 runs 13 residues. The ends lost 5 bases at V and 2 bases at J; junction bases unmatched: 2. CDR3 protein: CASSMGQNYGYTF. CDR3 DNA: TGTGCCAGCAGTATGGGACAGAACTATGGCTACACCTTC. Based on the CDR3 plus reference TRBV2 and TRBJ1-2, the full variable domain is EPEVTQTPSHQVTQMGQEVILRCVPISNHLYFYWYRQILGQKVEFLVSFYNNEISEKSEIFDDQFSVERPDGSNFTLKIRSTKLEDSAMYFCASSMGQNYGYTFGSGTRLTVV.